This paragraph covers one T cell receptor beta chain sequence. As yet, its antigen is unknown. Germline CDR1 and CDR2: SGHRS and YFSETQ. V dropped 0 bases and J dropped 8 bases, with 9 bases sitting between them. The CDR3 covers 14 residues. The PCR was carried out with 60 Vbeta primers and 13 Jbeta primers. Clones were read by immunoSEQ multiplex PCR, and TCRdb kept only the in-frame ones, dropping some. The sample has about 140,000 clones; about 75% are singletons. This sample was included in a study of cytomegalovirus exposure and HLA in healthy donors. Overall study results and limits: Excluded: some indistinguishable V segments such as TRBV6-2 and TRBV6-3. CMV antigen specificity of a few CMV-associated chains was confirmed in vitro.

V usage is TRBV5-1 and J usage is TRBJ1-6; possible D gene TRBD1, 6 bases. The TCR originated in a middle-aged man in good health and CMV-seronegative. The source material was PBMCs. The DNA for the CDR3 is TGCGCCAGCAGCTTGGTTCCAGGGGATTCACCCCTCCACTTT. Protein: CASSLVPGDSPLHF. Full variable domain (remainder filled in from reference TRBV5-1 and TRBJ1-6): KAGVTQTPRYLIKTRGQQVTLSCSPISGHRSVSWYQQTPGQGLQFLFEYFSETQRNKGNFPGRFSGRQFSNSRSEMNVSTLELGDSALYLCASSLVPGDSPLHFGNGTRLTVT.